The rows below give T cell receptor beta chains drawn from one sample of a study of control samples from healthy donors and cancer patients. Clones were read by immunoSEQ multiplex PCR, and TCRdb kept only the in-frame ones, dropping some. Of about 48,000 clones listed, about 93% are singletons. The sequencing sample was made of PBMCs. Receptors originate from a woman between 45 and 60 years old with head and neck cancer. The CDR3 runs from the conserved cysteine through the conserved F or W. Fields, in order: clone size, J gene, V gene, D gene, CDR3 protein, CDR3 DNA. The D gene is left open where the match is weak. Where a row states a size, it is once, few, many or the class of an expanded clone; other rows omit it.

>.|TRBJ2-2|TRBV2|.
CASSVHELGNTGELFF
TGTGCCAGCAGTGTACATGAACTAGGTAACACCGGGGAGCTGTTTTTT
>.|TRBJ1-1|TRBV7-9|TRBD1
CASSPDRGRTEAFF
TGTGCCAGCAGCCCAGACAGGGGTAGGACTGAAGCTTTCTTT
>.|TRBJ2-7|TRBV12-3/TRBV12-4|.
CASSPGQTYEQYF
TGTGCCAGCAGCCCAGGTCAGACCTACGAGCAGTACTTC
>.|TRBJ1-1|TRBV14|.
CASRDTGNLTEAFF
TGTGCCAGCAGGGATACAGGGAACCTAACTGAAGCTTTCTTT
>.|TRBJ2-1|TRBV19|TRBD1
CASSASRDRLYNEQFF
TGTGCCAGTAGTGCCTCACGGGACAGACTGTACAATGAGCAGTTCTTC
>.|TRBJ2-3|TRBV3-1/TRBV3-2|TRBD1
CASSQDGQGVPQYF
TGTGCCAGCAGCCAAGATGGGCAGGGGGTGCCGCAGTATTTT
>once|TRBJ2-3|TRBV11-3|.
CASAGTAWDTQYF
TGTGCCAGCGCTGGGACCGCCTGGGATACGCAGTATTTT
>.|TRBJ1-3|TRBV2|.
CASGLPTGTIYF
TGTGCCTCGGGACTCCCCACTGGGACCATATATTTT
>.|TRBJ1-5|TRBV6-5|TRBD1
CASSPGQVHQPQHF
TGTGCCAGCAGCCCCGGACAGGTGCATCAGCCCCAGCATTTT
>.|TRBJ1-1|TRBV19|TRBD1
CASTGQMNTEAFF
TGTGCCAGTACGGGACAGATGAACACTGAAGCTTTCTTT
>.|TRBJ1-6|TRBV28|.
CASSSDSDYSPLHF
TGTGCCAGCAGTTCCGACAGTGACTATTCACCCCTCCACTTT
>.|TRBJ1-2|TRBV28|.
CASTIFQEPNYGYTF
TGTGCCAGCACCATCTTTCAGGAGCCAAACTATGGCTACACCTTC
>.|TRBJ1-5|TRBV19|TRBD1
CASTPGGGQGFGAQHF
TGTGCCAGTACCCCCGGGGGAGGACAGGGGTTCGGAGCCCAGCATTTT
>.|TRBJ1-6|TRBV30|.
CAWRGGYNSPLHF
TGTGCCTGGAGAGGAGGGTATAATTCACCCCTCCACTTT
>.|TRBJ1-2|TRBV29-1|TRBD1
CSVGTGKYGYTF
TGCAGCGTCGGGACAGGGAAATATGGCTACACCTTC
>.|TRBJ2-4|TRBV7-6|TRBD2
CASSSSGTSGSRGNIQYF
TGTGCCAGCAGCTCCTCCGGGACTAGCGGGAGTAGGGGAAACATTCAGTACTTC